Below are 21 T cell receptor beta chains sequenced from a single sample in a study of Tregs in tolerant kidney transplant recipients. Here immunoSEQ multiplex PCR was the method, and the copy in TCRdb shows in-frame clones only, minus some. The data hold about 69,000 clones, with around 90% observed a single time. Sample: CD4+ T cells from blood, taken before the transplant. The receptors were sampled from a human donor who received a combined kidney and bone marrow transplant.

The chain couples TRBV19 to TRBJ2-7; 8 bases match TRBD2. CDR1 LNHDA and CDR2 SQIVND come from the germline V gene (reference sequence). Germline trimming cut 5 bases from V and 2 bases from J; bases unmatched to any gene: 5. The CDR3 extends over 14 amino acids. CDR3 amino acids: CASSLGLGTYEQYF. The CDR3 DNA sequence: TGTGCCAGTAGTTTGGGACTAGGCACCTACGAGCAGTACTTC.

The chain joins TRBV28 to TRBJ2-5; perhaps TRBD2 as D (5 bases). V was pared by 9 bases and J by 2 bases, with 10 bases between. Germline CDR1 and CDR2: MDHEN and SYDVKM. The CDR3 length is 12 residues. CDR3 residues: CASQDSQETQYF. The CDR3 region has the DNA TGTGCCAGTCAGGACTCACAAGAGACCCAGTACTTC.

The chain is built from TRBV5-1 and TRBJ1-1; TRBD1 is a possible D gene (5 bases). The CDR3 sequence is 11 residues long. Germline values: CDR1 SGHRS, CDR2 YFSETQ. V shed 7 bases and J shed 5 bases, with 9 bases lying between them. DNA for the CDR3: TGCGCCAGCGTCGGGGGAACTGAAGCTTTCTTT. The encoded protein is CASVGGTEAFF. Together with reference TRBV5-1 and TRBJ1-1, the CDR3 gives the full variable domain: KAGVTQTPRYLIKTRGQQVTLSCSPISGHRSVSWYQQTPGQGLQFLFEYFSETQRNKGNFPGRFSGRQFSNSRSEMNVSTLELGDSALYLCASVGGTEAFFGQGTRLTVV.

This chain connects TRBV28 to TRBJ2-3; 11 bases align to TRBD2. Germline CDR1 reads MDHEN; CDR2 reads SYDVKM. The V and J ends lost 7 bases and 0 bases, in that order; junction bases with no gene match: 9. The CDR3 has 17 amino acids. CDR3 sequence: CASTILAGGYSTDTQYF. CDR3 DNA: TGTGCCAGCACAATTCTAGCGGGAGGATATAGCACAGATACGCAGTATTTT.

J is TRBJ2-7 and V is TRBV4-1, with D perhaps matching TRBD2 (5 bases). Germline CDR1 reads MGHRA; CDR2 reads YSYEKL. This CDR3 spans 13 amino acids. V was cut by 1 base and J by 4 bases, with 8 bases left in between. The CDR3 spells CASSQAEVYEQYF. DNA of the CDR3: TGCGCCAGCAGCCAAGCGGAGGTATACGAGCAGTACTTC.

The rearrangement links TRBV21-1 to TRBJ2-7; the DNA was not compared with TRBD2, the D call given in the table. TRBV21-1 is a known pseudogene. This CDR3 has 17 amino acids. The CDR3 spells CASSKLGLWRECYEQYF. The CDR3 DNA follows: TGTGCCAGCAGCAAATTGGGTTTATGGCGGGAGTGCTACGAGCAGTACTTC.

This chain uses TRBV21-1 with TRBJ1-4; TRBD1 is the table's D call and was not checked against the DNA. TRBV21-1 is a pseudogene. The CDR3 extends over 15 amino acids. The CDR3 region has the DNA TGTGCCAGCAGCAAGACAGGGGGGACGAGCGAAAAACTGTTTTTT. The encoded protein is CASSKTGGTSEKLFF.

This chain joins TRBV18 and TRBJ2-5, with D perhaps matching TRBD1 (5 bases). This CDR3 spans 13 amino acids. The germline gives CDR1 KGHSH, CDR2 LQKENI. Between the trimmed V and J ends, which lost 4 bases and 3 bases, there was a span of 9 bases. CDR3 in amino acids: CASSRAGKETQYF. DNA of the CDR3: TGTGCCAGCTCACGGGCAGGGAAAGAGACCCAGTACTTC.

The chain combines TRBV13 with TRBJ2-1, with TRBD2 identical over 12 bases. Germline V lookup: CDR1 PRHDT, CDR2 FYEKMQ (reference sequence). The CDR3 consists of 17 residues. V dropped 5 bases and J dropped 1; count of bases not matched to a gene: 6. CDR3 amino acids: CASSLRTSGNSYNEQFF. CDR3 coding DNA: TGTGCCAGCAGCCTAAGGACTAGCGGGAATTCCTACAATGAGCAGTTCTTC.

The V call is TRBV28, the J call TRBJ2-1, with 11 bases matching TRBD2. This CDR3 has 15 amino acids. Germline CDR1 is MDHEN and CDR2 is SYDVKM. The V and J ends lost 6 bases and 4 bases, in that order; junction bases with no gene match: 5. The CDR3 sequence: CASRGGTSGYNEQFF. In DNA form, the CDR3 reads TGTGCCAGCAGGGGAGGGACTAGCGGTTACAATGAGCAGTTCTTC.

The V call is TRBV20-1, the J call TRBJ2-7; D gene unclear. Trimming left V 6 bases short and J 6 bases short, with 9 bases between. Germline V gives CDR1 DFQATT, CDR2 SNEGSKA (reference sequence). The CDR3 length is 10 residues. The CDR3 DNA follows: TGCAGTGCCAGAAAGCGCGAGCAGTACTTC. Translated: CSARKREQYF.

This chain uses TRBV7-3 with TRBJ2-5; 9 nucleotides align to TRBD2. Per the germline V gene, CDR1 is SGHTA and CDR2 is FQGTGA. After removal of 5 bases from V and 2 bases from J, the junction contained 9 bases not matched to a gene. This CDR3 comprises 16 residues. This CDR3 reads CASSPTGAGGQETQYF. CDR3 DNA sequence: TGTGCCAGCAGCCCAACGGGAGCGGGAGGACAAGAGACCCAGTACTTC.

The chain joins TRBV30 to TRBJ1-4; a possible D gene is TRBD1 (6 bases). Per germline, CDR1 GTSNPN and CDR2 SVGIG (reference sequence). The CDR3 is made up of 15 amino acids. V lost 0 bases and J 8 bases, leaving 16 bases between the germline ends. This chain's CDR3 is CAWSVQSQGGEKLFF. For the CDR3, the DNA is TGTGCCTGGAGTGTACAGTCACAGGGCGGAGAAAAACTGTTTTTT.

V usage is TRBV5-1 and J usage is TRBJ2-5; weak D call: TRBD2 (5 bases). The V end was cut by 2 bases, the J end by 2 bases, with 7 bases between. This CDR3 region has 13 residues. Germline CDR1 SGHRS, CDR2 YFSETQ. Written as DNA, the CDR3 is TGCGCCAGCAGCTTACGGGGACAAGAGACCCAGTACTTC. This translates into CASSLRGQETQYF. Looking up the rest from reference TRBV5-1 and TRBJ2-5 gives the full variable domain: KAGVTQTPRYLIKTRGQQVTLSCSPISGHRSVSWYQQTPGQGLQFLFEYFSETQRNKGNFPGRFSGRQFSNSRSEMNVSTLELGDSALYLCASSLRGQETQYFGPGTRLLVL.

The rearrangement joins TRBV30 to TRBJ2-3; D might be TRBD2 (6 bases). V was clipped by 5 bases and J by 4 bases, with 19 bases between them. Germline CDR1 and CDR2: GTSNPN and SVGIG (reference sequence). There are 15 residues in the CDR3. The CDR3 nucleotides read TGTGCCTGGGGTCGGCTCGGGAGTTGGGCAGATACGCAGTATTTT. Amino acid sequence: CAWGRLGSWADTQYF.

This clone was picked up one time. This rearrangement joins TRBV5-6 to TRBJ2-7; D remains unclear. The CDR3 totals 14 residues. V lost 5 bases and J 3 bases, leaving 15 bases between the germline ends. Per the germline V gene, CDR1 is SGHDT and CDR2 is YYEEEE. The CDR3, as DNA: TGTGCCAGCAGTTCACCCAACCACTTCTACGAGCAGTACTTC. Encoded protein: CASSSPNHFYEQYF.

The chain uses TRBV5-1 and TRBJ2-5, with D unresolved. From germline, CDR1 is SGHRS and CDR2 YFSETQ. CDR3 length: 14 residues. V lost 0 bases to trimming and J lost 4 bases, with 10 bases between them. The CDR3 DNA reads TGCGCCAGCAGCTTGGATTTTCGTATAGAGACCCAGTACTTC. Translation gives CASSLDFRIETQYF.

The chain joins TRBV5-8 to TRBJ2-1, with 7 bases fitting TRBD2. V was pared by 4 bases and J by 8 bases, with 15 bases of the junction left unmatched. CDR1 is SGHTS and CDR2 is YDEGEE in the germline V gene. This CDR3 is 16 amino acids long. Here the CDR3 DNA reads TGTGCCAGCAGCGGGGGGGGTAGCACCATGGGGGATGAGCAGTTCTTC. Translating gives CASSGGGSTMGDEQFF.

The chain is built from TRBV28 and TRBJ2-5; 8 nucleotides line up with TRBD2. Germline trimming cut 7 bases from V and 2 bases from J; bases unmatched to any gene: 21. CDR3 length: 19 residues. Germline lookup yields CDR1 MDHEN and CDR2 SYDVKM. CDR3 sequence reads: CASTLGGLGRASSQETQYF. CDR3 nucleotides: TGTGCCAGCACCTTAGGGGGTCTCGGGAGGGCCTCTTCGCAAGAGACCCAGTACTTC.

The chain combines TRBV7-9 with TRBJ1-1; perhaps TRBD1 as D (6 bases). V lost 8 bases and J 1 base, leaving 20 bases between the germline ends. Germline values: CDR1 SEHNR, CDR2 FQNEAQ (reference sequence). The CDR3 has 16 residues. This CDR3 reads CASGRTAALGNTEAFF. CDR3 DNA sequence: TGTGCCAGCGGACGGACAGCCGCCCTCGGGAACACTGAAGCTTTCTTT.

CDR3 region: CASSSQGARDTEAFF. The CDR3, as DNA: TGTGCCAGCAGTAGCCAGGGGGCTCGGGACACTGAAGCTTTCTTT. This chain uses TRBV28 with TRBJ1-1; 8 nucleotides align to TRBD1. After removal of 5 bases from V and 3 bases from J, the junction contained 8 bases not matched to a gene. The CDR3 runs 15 residues. In germline, CDR1 is MDHEN, CDR2 SYDVKM. Full variable domain (missing parts from reference TRBV28 and TRBJ1-1): DVKVTQSSRYLVKRTGEKVFLECVQDMDHENMFWYRQDPGLGLRLIYFSYDVKMKEKGDIPEGYSVSREKKERFSLILESASTNQTSMYLCASSSQGARDTEAFFGQGTRLTVV.